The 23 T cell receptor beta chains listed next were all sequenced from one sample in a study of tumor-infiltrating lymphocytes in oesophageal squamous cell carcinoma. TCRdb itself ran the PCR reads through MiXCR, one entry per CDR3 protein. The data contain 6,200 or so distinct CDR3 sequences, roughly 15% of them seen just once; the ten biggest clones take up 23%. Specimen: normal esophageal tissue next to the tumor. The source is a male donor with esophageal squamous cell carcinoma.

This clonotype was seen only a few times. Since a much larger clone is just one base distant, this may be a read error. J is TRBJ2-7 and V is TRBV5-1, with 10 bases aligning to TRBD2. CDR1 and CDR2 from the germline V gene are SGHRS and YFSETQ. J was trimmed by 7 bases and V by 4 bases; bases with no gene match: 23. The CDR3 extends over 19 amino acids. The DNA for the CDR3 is TGCGCCAGCAGCGCGGACCTAGCGGGGGACCCAAGCTCCTACAATGAGCAGTACTTC. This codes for CASSADLAGDPSSYNEQYF. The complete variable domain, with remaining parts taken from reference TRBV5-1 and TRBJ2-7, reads KAGVTQTPRYLIKTRGQQVTLSCSPISGHRSVSWYQQTPGQGLQFLFEYFSETQRNKGNFPGRFSGRQFSNSRSEMNVSTLELGDSALYLCASSADLAGDPSSYNEQYFGPGTRLTVT.

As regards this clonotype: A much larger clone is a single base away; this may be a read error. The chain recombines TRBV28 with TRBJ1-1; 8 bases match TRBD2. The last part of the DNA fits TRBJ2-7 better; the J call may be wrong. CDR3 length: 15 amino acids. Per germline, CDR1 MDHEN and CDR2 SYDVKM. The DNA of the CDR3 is TGTGCCAGCAGTCCCCCAGCGGGGGTGTACAATGAGCAGTACTTC. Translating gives CASSPPAGVYNEQYF.

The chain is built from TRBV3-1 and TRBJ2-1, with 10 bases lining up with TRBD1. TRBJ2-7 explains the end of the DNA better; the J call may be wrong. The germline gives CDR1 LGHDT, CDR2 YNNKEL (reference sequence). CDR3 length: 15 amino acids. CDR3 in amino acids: CASSQERGQGYEQYF. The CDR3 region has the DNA TGTGCCAGCAGCCAAGAGAGGGGACAGGGGTACGAGCAGTACTTC.

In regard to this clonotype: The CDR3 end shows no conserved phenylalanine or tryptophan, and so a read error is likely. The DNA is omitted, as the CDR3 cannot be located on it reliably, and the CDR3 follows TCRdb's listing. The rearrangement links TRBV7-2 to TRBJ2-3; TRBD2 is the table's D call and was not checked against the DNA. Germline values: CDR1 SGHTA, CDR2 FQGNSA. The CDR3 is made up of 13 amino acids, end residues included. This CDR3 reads CASSGSYEQYFGP.

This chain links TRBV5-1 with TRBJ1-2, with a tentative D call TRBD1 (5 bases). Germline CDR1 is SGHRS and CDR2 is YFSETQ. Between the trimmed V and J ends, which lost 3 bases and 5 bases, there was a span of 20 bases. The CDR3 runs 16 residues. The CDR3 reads CASSSGSAGKGYGYTF. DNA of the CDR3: TGCGCCAGCAGCTCGGGGTCGGCAGGGAAAGGGTATGGCTACACCTTC.

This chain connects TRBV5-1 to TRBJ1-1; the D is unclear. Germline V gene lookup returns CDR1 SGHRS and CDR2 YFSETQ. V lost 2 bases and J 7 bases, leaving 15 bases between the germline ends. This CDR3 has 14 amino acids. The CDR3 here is CASSFGRFLGEAFF. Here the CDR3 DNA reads TGCGCCAGCAGCTTCGGCCGATTTTTGGGTGAAGCTTTCTTT.

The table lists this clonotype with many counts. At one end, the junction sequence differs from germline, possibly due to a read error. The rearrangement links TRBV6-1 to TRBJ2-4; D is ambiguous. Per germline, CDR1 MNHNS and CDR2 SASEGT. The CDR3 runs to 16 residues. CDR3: CASSTVTRAPDSPLHF. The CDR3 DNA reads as TGTGCCAGCAGTACAGTCACAAGGGCCCCCGATTCACCCCTCCACTTC.

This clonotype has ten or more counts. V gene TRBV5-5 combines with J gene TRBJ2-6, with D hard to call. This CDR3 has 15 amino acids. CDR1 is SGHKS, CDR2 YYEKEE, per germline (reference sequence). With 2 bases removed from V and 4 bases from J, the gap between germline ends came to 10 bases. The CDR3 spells CASSLGGVGANVLTF. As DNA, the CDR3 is TGTGCCAGCAGCTTAGGTGGTGTGGGGGCCAACGTCCTGACTTTC.

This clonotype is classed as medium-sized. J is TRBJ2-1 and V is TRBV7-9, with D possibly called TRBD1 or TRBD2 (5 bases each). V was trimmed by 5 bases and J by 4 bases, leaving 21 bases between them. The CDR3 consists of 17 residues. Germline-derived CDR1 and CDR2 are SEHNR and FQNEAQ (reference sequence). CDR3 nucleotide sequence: TGTGCCAGCAGCCCCTCGAAACTAGGGACGATATACAATGAGCAGTTCTTC. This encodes CASSPSKLGTIYNEQFF.

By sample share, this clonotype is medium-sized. The chain's CDR3 is CASSPINRDTGGAQYF. DNA for the CDR3: TGTGCCAGCAGCCCAATTAACCGGGACACCGGAGGGGCCCAGTACTTC. This chain uses TRBV7-9 with TRBJ2-5; possibly TRBD1 or TRBD2 for D (6 bases each). The V end was cut by 5 bases, the J end by 9 bases, with 25 bases between. There are 16 residues in the CDR3. The germline V gene encodes CDR1 SEHNR and CDR2 FQNEAQ (reference sequence). Full variable domain (missing parts from reference TRBV7-9 and TRBJ2-5): DTGVSQNPRHKITKRGQNVTFRCDPISEHNRLYWYRQTLGQGPEFLTYFQNEAQLEKSRLLSDRFSAERPKGSFSTLEIQRTEQGDSAMYLCASSPINRDTGGAQYFGPGTRLLVL.

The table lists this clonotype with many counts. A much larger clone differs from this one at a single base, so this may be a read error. Written as DNA, the CDR3 is TGTGCCAGCAGCTTAGCTAGCGGCGAGCAGTTCTTC. Translating it yields CASSLASGEQFF. This chain uses TRBV7-8 with TRBJ2-1, with a weak D call TRBD2 (6 bases). V was cut by 0 bases and J by 10 bases, with 7 bases left in between. The CDR3 runs to 12 residues. Looked up from germline, CDR1 is SGHVS and CDR2 is FQNEAQ.

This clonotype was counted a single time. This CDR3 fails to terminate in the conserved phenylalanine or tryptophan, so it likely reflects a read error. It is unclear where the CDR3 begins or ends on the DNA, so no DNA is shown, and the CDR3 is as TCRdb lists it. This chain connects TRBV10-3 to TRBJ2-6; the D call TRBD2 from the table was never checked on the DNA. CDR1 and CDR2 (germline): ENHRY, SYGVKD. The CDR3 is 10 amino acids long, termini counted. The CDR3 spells CAIRARGTSG.

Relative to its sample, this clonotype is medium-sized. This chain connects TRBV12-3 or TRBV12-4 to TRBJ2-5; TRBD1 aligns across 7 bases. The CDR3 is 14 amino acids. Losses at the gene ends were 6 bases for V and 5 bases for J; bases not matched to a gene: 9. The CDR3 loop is CASSPGQDWETQYF. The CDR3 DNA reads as TGTGCCAGCAGCCCCGGACAGGACTGGGAGACCCAGTACTTC.

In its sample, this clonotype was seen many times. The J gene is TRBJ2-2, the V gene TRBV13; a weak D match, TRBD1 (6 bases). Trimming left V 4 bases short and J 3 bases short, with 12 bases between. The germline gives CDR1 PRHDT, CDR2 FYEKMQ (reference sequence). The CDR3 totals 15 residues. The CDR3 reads CASSYGTTYTGELFF. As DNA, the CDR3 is TGTGCCAGCAGCTACGGGACAACTTACACCGGGGAGCTGTTTTTT.

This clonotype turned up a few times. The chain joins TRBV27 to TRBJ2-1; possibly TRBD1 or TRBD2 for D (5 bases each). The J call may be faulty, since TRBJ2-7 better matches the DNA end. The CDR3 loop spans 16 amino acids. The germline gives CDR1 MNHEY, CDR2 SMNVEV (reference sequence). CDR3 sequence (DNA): TGTGCCAGCAGACCGGGGCTAGGGCGGGTGCACTACGAGCAGTACTTC. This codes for CASRPGLGRVHYEQYF.

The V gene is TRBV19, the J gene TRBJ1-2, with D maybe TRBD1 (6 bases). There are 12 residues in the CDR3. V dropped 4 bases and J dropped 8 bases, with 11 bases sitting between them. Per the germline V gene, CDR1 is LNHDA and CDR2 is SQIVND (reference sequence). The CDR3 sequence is CASSTNRDGYTF. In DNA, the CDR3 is TGTGCCAGTAGTACTAACAGGGACGGCTACACCTTC.

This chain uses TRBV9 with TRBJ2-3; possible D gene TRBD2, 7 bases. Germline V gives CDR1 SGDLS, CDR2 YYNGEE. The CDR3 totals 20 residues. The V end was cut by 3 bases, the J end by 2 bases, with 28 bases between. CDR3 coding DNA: TGTGCCAGCAGCGGACGCTTTATGAAACGGGGGGCCGGATCCACAGATACGCAGTATTTT. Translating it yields CASSGRFMKRGAGSTDTQYF.

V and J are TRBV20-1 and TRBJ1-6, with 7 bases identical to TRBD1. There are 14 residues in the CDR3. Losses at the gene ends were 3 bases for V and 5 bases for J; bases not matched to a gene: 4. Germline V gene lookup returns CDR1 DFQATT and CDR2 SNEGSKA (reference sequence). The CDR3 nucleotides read TGCAGTGCTAGTGCGGGACAGAATAATTCACCCCTCCACTTT. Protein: CSASAGQNNSPLHF.

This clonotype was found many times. CDR3 nucleotide sequence: TGTGCCAGCAGTTACACAGGGGATCTTTATTCACCCCTCCACTTT. Its translation: CASSYTGDLYSPLHF. The V and J genes are TRBV6-6 and TRBJ1-6; 7 positions agree with TRBD1. With V trimmed by 2 bases and J by 8 bases, 6 bases remained unmatched. Germline V gene sequence: CDR1 MNHNY, CDR2 SVGAGI (reference sequence). This CDR3 has 15 amino acids.

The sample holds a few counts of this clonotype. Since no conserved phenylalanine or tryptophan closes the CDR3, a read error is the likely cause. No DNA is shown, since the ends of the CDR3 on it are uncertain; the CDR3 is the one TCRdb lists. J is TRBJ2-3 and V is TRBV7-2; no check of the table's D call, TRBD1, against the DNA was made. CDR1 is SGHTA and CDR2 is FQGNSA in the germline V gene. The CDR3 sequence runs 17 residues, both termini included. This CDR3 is CASSAPTGVYYGYTFGS.

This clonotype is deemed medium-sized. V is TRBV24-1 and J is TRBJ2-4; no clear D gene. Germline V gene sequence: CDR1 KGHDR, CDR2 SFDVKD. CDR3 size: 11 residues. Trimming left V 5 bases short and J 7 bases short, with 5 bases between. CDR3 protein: CATSVSNIQYF. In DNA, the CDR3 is TGTGCCACCAGTGTCTCGAACATTCAGTACTTC.

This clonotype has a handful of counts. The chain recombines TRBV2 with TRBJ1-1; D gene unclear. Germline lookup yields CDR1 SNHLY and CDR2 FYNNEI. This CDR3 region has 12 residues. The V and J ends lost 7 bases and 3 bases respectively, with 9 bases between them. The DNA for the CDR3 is TGTGCCAGCAAGGTCCGTTACACTGAAGCTTTCTTT. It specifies CASKVRYTEAFF.

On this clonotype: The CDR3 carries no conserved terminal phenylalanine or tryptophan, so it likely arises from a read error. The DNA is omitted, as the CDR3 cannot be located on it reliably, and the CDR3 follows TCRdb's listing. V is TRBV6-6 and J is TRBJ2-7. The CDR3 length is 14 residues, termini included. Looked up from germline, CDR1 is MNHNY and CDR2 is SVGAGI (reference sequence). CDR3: CASSYSGYGYTFGS.